This entry lists 15 T cell receptor beta chains sequenced from one sample in a study of PD-L1 blockade in urothelial cancer. Indicated time point: pretreatment peripheral blood. The method was immunoSEQ multiplex PCR; TCRdb's version includes in-frame clones alone and lacks a portion of them. Seen here are 95,000 or so clones, around 86% observed once, and the top ten hold roughly 2%. Sequences were derived from PBMCs, sampled around atezolizumab (anti-PD-L1) treatment. The receptors were gathered from a man in his 60s with urothelial cancer.

This rearrangement joins TRBV19 to TRBJ2-1, with 7 bases fitting TRBD2. This CDR3 comprises 17 residues. Germline CDR1 reads LNHDA; CDR2 reads SQIVND (reference sequence). The J segment lost 6 bases and the V segment lost 4 bases, leaving 15 bases of the junction unmatched. In DNA, the CDR3 is TGTGCCAGTAGTACTCTGAGTGGCGGGAGTGGTCGCAATGAGCAGTTCTTC. This codes for CASSTLSGGSGRNEQFF.

The J gene is TRBJ2-5, the V gene TRBV7-3; 7 nucleotides agree with TRBD1. Germline V CDR1 and CDR2: SGHTA, FQGTGA. V was clipped by 2 bases and J by 3 bases; unmatched bases: 12. This CDR3 has 17 amino acids. The CDR3 is CASSLGGDRERKETQYF. CDR3 bases: TGTGCCAGCAGCTTAGGTGGGGACAGAGAGAGAAAAGAGACCCAGTACTTC.

J is TRBJ2-7 and V is TRBV19; 10 nucleotides line up with TRBD2. Germline CDR1 reads LNHDA; CDR2 reads SQIVND (reference sequence). The CDR3 consists of 15 residues. Germline trimming cut 5 bases from V and 6 bases from J; bases unmatched to any gene: 10. The CDR3: CASSDWSGLAIEQYF. The CDR3 DNA sequence: TGTGCCAGTAGTGATTGGTCGGGACTAGCGATCGAGCAGTACTTC.

The genes are TRBV7-3 and TRBJ2-3, with D possibly being TRBD2 (6 bases). Germline-derived CDR1 and CDR2 are SGHTA and FQGTGA. This CDR3 contains 16 residues. The V end lost 6 bases, the J end lost 2 bases, and 18 bases lay between the germline ends. Here the CDR3 reads CASSSQPGLNTDTQYF. The CDR3 region has the DNA TGTGCCAGCAGTTCGCAGCCGGGACTGAACACAGATACGCAGTATTTT.

This clone was counted a single time. This chain connects TRBV9 to TRBJ1-2, with a tentative D call TRBD1 (5 bases). The CDR3 is 16 residues long. The germline V and J ends were trimmed by 0 bases and 4 bases, with 16 bases remaining between them. CDR1 is SGDLS, CDR2 YYNGEE, per germline. This chain's CDR3 is CASSVGRGREGYGYTF. The CDR3 region has the DNA TGTGCCAGCAGCGTAGGGAGGGGCAGGGAGGGCTATGGCTACACCTTC.

The rearrangement joins TRBV9 to TRBJ2-7; possibly TRBD2 for D (6 bases). Trimming removed 4 bases from V and 0 bases from J, with 14 bases in between. The CDR3 contains 15 residues. Germline V gives CDR1 SGDLS, CDR2 YYNGEE. The CDR3 DNA reads as TGTGCCAGCAGCCCAGAGGTAGCGGTCTCCTACGAGCAGTACTTC. This encodes CASSPEVAVSYEQYF.

The chain couples TRBV11-2 to TRBJ1-4; D gene ambiguous. Trimming stripped 5 bases from V and 8 bases from J, with 15 bases between. CDR1 SGHAT and CDR2 FQNNGV come from the germline V gene. There are 14 residues in the CDR3. The CDR3 DNA follows: TGTGCCAGCAGCCCTGTGGAGTATGTGGAAAAACTGTTTTTT. Encoded protein: CASSPVEYVEKLFF. Drawing the rest from reference TRBV11-2 and TRBJ1-4, the complete variable domain is EAGVAQSPRYKIIEKRQSVAFWCNPISGHATLYWYQQILGQGPKLLIQFQNNGVVDDSQLPKDRFSAERLKGVDSTLKIQPAKLEDSAVYLCASSPVEYVEKLFFGSGTQLSVL.

This clone was seen only once. The chain joins TRBV4-3 to TRBJ2-7; 7 nucleotides match TRBD1. Trimming cost V 5 bases and J 2 bases; bases outside gene matches: 3. The CDR3 has 13 residues. Germline CDR1 LGHNA, CDR2 YSLEER. CDR3 nucleotides: TGCGCCAGCAGCGCCGGGACAGCCTACGAGCAGTACTTC. Amino acids: CASSAGTAYEQYF.

This chain uses TRBV28 with TRBJ1-1; 7 bases map to TRBD1. This CDR3 has 14 residues. The germline CDR1 and CDR2 sequences are MDHEN and SYDVKM. V gave up 7 bases and J gave up 1 base; unmatched junction bases: 6. In nucleotides, the CDR3 is TGTGCCAGCAAGAAGGGGGCGGGGAACACTGAAGCTTTCTTT. It encodes CASKKGAGNTEAFF.

The V and J genes are TRBV5-1 and TRBJ2-5; TRBD1 matches 11 bases. CDR3 size: 15 residues. CDR1 is SGHRS and CDR2 is YFSETQ in the germline V gene. The ends lost 7 bases at V and 2 bases at J; junction bases unmatched: 7. The CDR3 sequence: CASSGTGGLQETQYF. The CDR3 DNA reads as TGCGCCAGCTCCGGGACAGGGGGGTTACAAGAGACCCAGTACTTC.

The V gene is TRBV4-2, the J gene TRBJ2-1, with D possibly matching TRBD2 (5 bases). CDR3 length: 16 residues. From germline, CDR1 is LGHNA and CDR2 YNFKEQ. Trimming cost V 0 bases and J 0 bases, with 9 bases left between them. Here the CDR3 DNA reads TGTGCCAGCAGCCAAGAGGGCGGGTTCTCCTACAATGAGCAGTTCTTC. Translated: CASSQEGGFSYNEQFF.

This clone was recorded a few times. This chain joins TRBV12-5 and TRBJ1-2, with a possible D match to TRBD1 (5 bases). V lost 5 bases to trimming and J lost 4 bases, with 8 bases between them. Germline loops: CDR1 LGHNT, CDR2 FRNRAP. The CDR3 is 12 amino acids. The CDR3 DNA reads as TGTGCTAGTGGTGACAGATTCTATGGCTACACCTTC. This sequence encodes CASGDRFYGYTF.

This clone was seen a handful of times. This chain connects TRBV21-1 to TRBJ2-1; the table names TRBD2, a call not compared with the DNA. TRBV21-1 is annotated as a pseudogene. The CDR3 has 15 amino acids. Here the CDR3 DNA reads TGTGCCAGCAGCAAAGTTAGTAGAGTTAGAAATGAGCAGTTCTTC. Translation: CASSKVSRVRNEQFF.

This clone was observed a handful of times. This rearrangement joins TRBV25-1 to TRBJ1-4; D is ambiguous. The germline CDR1 and CDR2 sequences are MGHDK and SYGVNS. V lost 1 base to trimming and J lost 8 bases, with 5 bases between them. This CDR3 has 12 residues. Here the CDR3 reads CASSELREKLFF. The CDR3 bases are TGTGCCAGCAGTGAATTGAGGGAAAAACTGTTTTTT.

The chain has TRBV6-6 and TRBJ1-1; D remains unclear. V dropped 7 bases and J dropped 0 bases, with 9 bases sitting between them. CDR3 length equals 13 residues. Germline lookup yields CDR1 MNHNY and CDR2 SVGAGI (reference sequence). This CDR3 is CASNAQMNTEAFF. The CDR3 DNA reads as TGTGCCAGCAATGCCCAGATGAACACTGAAGCTTTCTTT.